Presented here are 2 T cell receptor beta chains from one specimen sequenced in a study of blood T cells in healthy people across ages. Then a second PCR, running about 7 to 11 cycles, was carried out with a sample-barcoded 5' primer and a J-beta primer mix. From the 5' RACE reads, TCRdb called clonotypes with MiXCR, one entry per CDR3 protein. The table records 1.8 million or so distinct CDR3 sequences, 30% to 40% of them present only once. Sequenced: blood. The receptors shown here come from a human donor in good health.

The chain employs TRBV28 and TRBJ2-7; the D call may be TRBD1 or TRBD2 (5 bases each). This CDR3 contains 13 residues. V was cut by 8 bases and J by 0 bases, with 11 bases left in between. Germline V gene lookup returns CDR1 MDHEN and CDR2 SYDVKM. The CDR3 loop reads CASRDGDSYEQYF. The CDR3 coding sequence is TGTGCCAGCCGGGACGGTGACTCCTACGAGCAGTACTTC.

The chain combines TRBV2 with TRBJ1-1; D gene uncertain. Trimming cost V 6 bases and J 1 base, with 9 bases left between them. CDR1 is SNHLY and CDR2 is FYNNEI in the germline V gene. This CDR3 contains 13 residues. CDR3 protein: CASRGSGNTEAFF. CDR3 nucleotide sequence: TGTGCCAGCAGGGGGTCGGGGAACACTGAAGCTTTCTTT.